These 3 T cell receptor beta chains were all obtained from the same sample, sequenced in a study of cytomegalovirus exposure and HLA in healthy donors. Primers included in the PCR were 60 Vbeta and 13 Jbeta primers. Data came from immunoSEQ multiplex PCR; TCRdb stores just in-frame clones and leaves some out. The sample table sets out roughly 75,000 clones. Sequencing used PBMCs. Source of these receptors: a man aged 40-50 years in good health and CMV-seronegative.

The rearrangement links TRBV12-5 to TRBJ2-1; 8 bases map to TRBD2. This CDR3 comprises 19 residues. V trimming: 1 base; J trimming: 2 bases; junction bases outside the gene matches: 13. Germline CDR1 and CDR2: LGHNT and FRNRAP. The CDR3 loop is CASGLARDIAGHTYNEQFF. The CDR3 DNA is TGTGCTAGTGGTTTGGCCCGAGACATAGCGGGACACACCTACAATGAGCAGTTCTTC.

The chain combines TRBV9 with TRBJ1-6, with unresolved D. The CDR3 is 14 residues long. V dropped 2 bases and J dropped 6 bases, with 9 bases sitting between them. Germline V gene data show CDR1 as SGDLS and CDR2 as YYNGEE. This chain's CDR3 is CASSVRDINSPLHF. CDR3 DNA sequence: TGTGCCAGCAGCGTTAGAGACATTAATTCACCCCTCCACTTT.

In DNA form, the CDR3 reads TGCAGCGTTGAAATTATAGCGGGAGTCGGCCAGTATTTT. The encoded protein is CSVEIIAGVGQYF. This sequence joins TRBV29-1 and TRBJ2-3; 9 bases align to TRBD2. The J segment lost 12 bases and the V segment lost 2 bases, leaving 9 bases of the junction unmatched. Germline V gene lookup returns CDR1 SQVTM and CDR2 ANQGSEA. CDR3 length equals 13 residues.